This T cell receptor beta chain came from a study of CD8+ T cells in alopecia areata. General study points: Among the cells sequenced in scalp samples are also the resident alphabeta T cells of normal skin.

V was clipped by 7 bases and J by 1 base, with 11 bases between them. Germline V gene data show CDR1 as LGHNT and CDR2 as FRNRAP. The CDR3 runs 14 residues. RNA, once extracted, was reverse transcribed into cDNA for use as the sequencing template. Sequencing used immunoSEQ multiplex PCR; TCRdb keeps in-frame clones, though not all of them. The sample lists 93,000 or so clones, approximately 52% seen once, with 8% to 10% in the top ten. The researchers isolated CD4+ and CD8+ T cells from PBMCs by sorting. This clone appeared a few times. Its antigen is undetermined. The specimen sequenced was CD4+ T cells sorted from blood. This sequence originates from a human donor in good health. The gene calls are TRBV12-5 and TRBJ1-3; possibly TRBD1 for D (5 bases). DNA for the CDR3: TGTGCTAGTGCCCCTGGGACTTCTGGAAACACCATATATTTT. Its translation is CASAPGTSGNTIYF.